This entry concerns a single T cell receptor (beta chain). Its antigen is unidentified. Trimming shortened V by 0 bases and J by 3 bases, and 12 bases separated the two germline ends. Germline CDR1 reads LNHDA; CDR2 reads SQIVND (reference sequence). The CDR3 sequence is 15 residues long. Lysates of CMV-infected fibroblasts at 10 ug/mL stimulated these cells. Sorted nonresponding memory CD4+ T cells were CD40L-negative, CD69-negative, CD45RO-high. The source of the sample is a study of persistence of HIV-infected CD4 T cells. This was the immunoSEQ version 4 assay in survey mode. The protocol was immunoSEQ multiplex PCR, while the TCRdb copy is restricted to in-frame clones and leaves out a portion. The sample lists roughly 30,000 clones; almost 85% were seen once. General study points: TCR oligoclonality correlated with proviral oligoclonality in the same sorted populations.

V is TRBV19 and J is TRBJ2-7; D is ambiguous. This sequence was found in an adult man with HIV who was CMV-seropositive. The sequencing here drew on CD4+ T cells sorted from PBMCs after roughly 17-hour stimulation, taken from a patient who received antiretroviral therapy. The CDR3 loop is CASSIEAGLFYEQYF. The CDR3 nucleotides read TGTGCCAGTAGTATAGAAGCAGGCCTCTTCTACGAGCAGTACTTC.